Shown below are 20 T cell receptor beta chains from a single sample sequenced in a study of cytomegalovirus exposure and HLA in healthy donors. PCR amplification relied on 60 Vbeta primers (plus 13 Jbeta primers). This table comes from immunoSEQ multiplex PCR, and its TCRdb copy is limited to in-frame clones, with some not included. The sample contains 150,000 to 200,000 clones, 75% of which appear only once. The sequenced material came from PBMCs. These receptors came from a man aged 18 to 29 in good health and CMV-seropositive.

The chain has TRBV4-1 and TRBJ2-3; 8 nucleotides line up with TRBD1. Trimming took 5 bases from V and 4 from J; bases not matched to a gene: 8. The CDR3 runs to 15 residues. Germline-derived CDR1 and CDR2 are MGHRA and YSYEKL. The CDR3 DNA sequence: TGCGCCAGCAGCTCTCGGACAGGGAGGCCAGATACGCAGTATTTT. Amino acid sequence: CASSSRTGRPDTQYF.

The chain is built from TRBV28 and TRBJ1-1, with D possibly being TRBD1 (6 bases). Germline CDR1 reads MDHEN; CDR2 reads SYDVKM. The length of the CDR3 is 14 residues. The V end was cut by 2 bases, the J end by 5 bases, with 12 bases between. This CDR3 reads CASSLGGGGTEAFF. DNA of the CDR3: TGTGCCAGCAGTTTAGGGGGCGGGGGGACTGAAGCTTTCTTT. Supplemented by reference TRBV28 and TRBJ1-1, the full variable domain reads DVKVTQSSRYLVKRTGEKVFLECVQDMDHENMFWYRQDPGLGLRLIYFSYDVKMKEKGDIPEGYSVSREKKERFSLILESASTNQTSMYLCASSLGGGGTEAFFGQGTRLTVV.

This clone turned up a few times. The chain carries TRBV19 and TRBJ1-5, with D possibly TRBD1 on 5 matching bases. V lost 6 bases and J 3 bases, leaving 9 bases between the germline ends. This CDR3 spans 13 amino acids. Germline assignment: CDR1 LNHDA and CDR2 SQIVND (reference sequence). The CDR3 reads CASRRQFNQPQHF. CDR3 sequence (DNA): TGTGCCAGTAGGCGACAGTTCAATCAGCCCCAGCATTTT.

The chain carries TRBV6-1 and TRBJ2-1, with a possible D match to TRBD2 (6 bases). Germline lookup yields CDR1 MNHNS and CDR2 SASEGT. The CDR3 contains 13 residues. Trimming took 6 bases from V and 2 from J, leaving 8 bases between them. The DNA for the CDR3 is TGTGCCAGCAGGCGCGGGACCTACAATGAGCAGTTCTTC. It encodes CASRRGTYNEQFF.

The chain has TRBV5-4 and TRBJ2-3; 7 nucleotides match TRBD2. The CDR3 contains 12 residues. Germline assignment: CDR1 SGHNT and CDR2 YYREEE (reference sequence). With 4 bases clipped from V and 4 bases from J, the junction kept 0 bases outside the gene matches. The CDR3 nucleotides read TGTGCCAGCAGCGCGGGAGCAGATACGCAGTATTTT. Translation gives CASSAGADTQYF.

The chain couples TRBV2 to TRBJ2-7; the D gene is possibly TRBD2 (6 bases). The CDR3 contains 14 residues. V was clipped by 8 bases and J by 7 bases, with 21 bases between them. The germline CDR1 and CDR2 sequences are SNHLY and FYNNEI. CDR3 region: CASDLVGGVGEQYF. DNA of the CDR3: TGTGCCAGCGACCTCGTAGGAGGGGTAGGGGAGCAGTACTTC.

The CDR3 region has the DNA TGCGCCAGCAGCCAAGGTAGGGGTAGCGGCTACAATGAGCAGTTCTTC. Translating gives CASSQGRGSGYNEQFF. J is TRBJ2-1 and V is TRBV4-1; D possibly corresponds to TRBD2 (6 bases). Germline CDR1 is MGHRA and CDR2 is YSYEKL. Trimming removed 1 base from V and 3 bases from J, with 13 bases in between. The CDR3 totals 16 residues.

The V gene is TRBV4-2, the J gene TRBJ2-4; 9 bases agree with TRBD1. The CDR3 length is 15 residues. CDR1 and CDR2 (germline): LGHNA, YNFKEQ. V lost 2 bases to trimming and J lost 6 bases; unmatched junction nucleotides: 5. CDR3 bases: TGTGCCAGCAGCCAAAAACCGGGACAGGGAAACATTCAGTACTTC. It encodes CASSQKPGQGNIQYF.

In its sample, this clone was seen once. This chain uses TRBV29-1 with TRBJ2-2; 7 bases map to TRBD1. Germline CDR1 reads SQVTM; CDR2 reads ANQGSEA. The CDR3 is 13 amino acids. Losses at the gene ends were 7 bases for V and 1 base for J; bases not matched to a gene: 3. In DNA form, the CDR3 reads TGCAGCGGGGGACAGAGGAACACCGGGGAGCTGTTTTTT. It codes for CSGGQRNTGELFF.

The rearrangement uses TRBV7-9 and TRBJ2-6, with D possibly TRBD1 on 6 matching bases. Trimming took off 2 bases at V and 0 bases at J, with 14 bases between the two ends. Per the germline V gene, CDR1 is SEHNR and CDR2 is FQNEAQ (reference sequence). The CDR3 spans 18 residues. The CDR3 region is CASSLRGTVYSGANVLTF. The CDR3 DNA reads as TGTGCCAGCAGCTTAAGGGGGACCGTCTACTCTGGGGCCAACGTCCTGACTTTC.

The rearrangement links TRBV7-3 to TRBJ2-1, with a tentative D call TRBD2 (6 bases). CDR1 and CDR2 (germline): SGHTA, FQGTGA. The germline V and J ends were trimmed by 5 bases and 4 bases, with 15 bases remaining between them. CDR3 length equals 15 residues. The CDR3 spells CASSKGTGTYNEQFF. CDR3 DNA sequence: TGTGCCAGCAGCAAAGGGACTGGGACTTACAATGAGCAGTTCTTC.

The genes are TRBV29-1 and TRBJ2-7; D not certain. Germline loops: CDR1 SQVTM, CDR2 ANQGSEA. This CDR3 is 11 amino acids long. V gave up 0 bases and J gave up 3 bases, with 3 bases separating them. Here the CDR3 DNA reads TGCAGCGTTGAAGACAGCTACGAGCAGTACTTC. Protein sequence: CSVEDSYEQYF.

The genes are TRBV14 and TRBJ1-5; the D is unclear. The germline V and J ends were trimmed by 1 base and 3 bases, with 4 bases remaining between them. Germline assignment: CDR1 SGHDN and CDR2 FVKESK. This CDR3 is built from 13 residues. This CDR3 is CASSQGHNQPQHF. The CDR3 DNA follows: TGTGCCAGCAGCCAAGGGCACAATCAGCCCCAGCATTTT.

The genes are TRBV5-1 and TRBJ1-3, with no clear D. This CDR3 comprises 17 residues. Germline V gene data show CDR1 as SGHRS and CDR2 as YFSETQ. Trimming took off 0 bases at V and 0 bases at J, with 13 bases between the two ends. The CDR3 loop reads CASSLELSQFSGNTIYF. The CDR3 DNA reads as TGCGCCAGCAGCTTGGAATTATCACAGTTCTCTGGAAACACCATATATTTT.

This rearrangement joins TRBV6-5 to TRBJ1-1; unclear D gene. Trimming stripped 0 bases from V and 0 bases from J, with 11 bases between. Germline values: CDR1 MNHEY, CDR2 SVGAGI. The CDR3 consists of 16 residues. The CDR3 protein is CASSYSIVALNTEAFF. The CDR3 DNA reads TGTGCCAGCAGTTACTCGATTGTAGCCCTGAACACTGAAGCTTTCTTT.

The V gene is TRBV5-6, the J gene TRBJ1-1, with D unclear. CDR1 is SGHDT, CDR2 YYEEEE, per germline. The CDR3 consists of 12 residues. The V gene lost 1 base and the J gene lost 2 bases, with 3 bases spanning the gap. The CDR3 DNA reads as TGTGCCAGCAGCTTGACTAACACTGAAGCTTTCTTT. Translating gives CASSLTNTEAFF.

The chain is built from TRBV5-6 and TRBJ1-1; 8 bases map to TRBD1. CDR1 SGHDT and CDR2 YYEEEE come from the germline V gene. J gave up 3 bases and V 4 bases, and 5 bases lay outside the gene matches. The CDR3 runs 14 residues. CDR3 DNA: TGTGCCAGCAGCACGACAGGGGAACACACTGAAGCTTTCTTT. This translates into CASSTTGEHTEAFF.

The chain carries TRBV19 and TRBJ2-7; 9 bases fit TRBD2. The CDR3 has 12 amino acids. V shed 6 bases and J 6 bases; nucleotides not matched to a gene: 3. The germline V gene has CDR1 LNHDA and CDR2 SQIVND (reference sequence). The CDR3 spells CASREAGGEQYF. CDR3 bases: TGTGCCAGTAGAGAAGCGGGAGGCGAGCAGTACTTC.

The chain carries TRBV7-8 and TRBJ2-3; perhaps TRBD1 as D (5 bases). Trimming shortened V by 7 bases and J by 0 bases, and 11 bases separated the two germline ends. The CDR3 loop spans 14 amino acids. Germline CDR1 SGHVS, CDR2 FQNEAQ. The CDR3 bases are TGTGCCAGCAAAGGGGCTCCTAGCACAGATACGCAGTATTTT. This codes for CASKGAPSTDTQYF.

V is TRBV6-5 and J is TRBJ1-5; the D gene is possibly TRBD1 (5 bases). V gave up 6 bases and J gave up 4 bases, with 13 bases separating them. Germline values: CDR1 MNHEY, CDR2 SVGAGI. The CDR3 covers 14 residues. The CDR3 region is CASRDPRGNQPQHF. DNA of the CDR3: TGTGCCAGCAGGGACCCACGGGGGAATCAGCCCCAGCATTTT.